The source of this T cell receptor beta chain is a study of cytomegalovirus exposure and HLA in healthy donors. General study points: The authors listed approximately 160 TCR beta chains as cytomegalovirus-associated. Likely technical artifact: a cluster of highly shared sequence variants.

Concerning this clone: Its antigen is undetermined.

The PCR ran on 60 Vbeta and 13 Jbeta primers. Per the original data handling: Per a later analysis, the number of unique TCR beta chains was about 78 million, of which 9 million to 12 million were shared. Only in-frame clones appear in the TCRdb table, and some are missing; sequencing was by immunoSEQ multiplex PCR. V, J and clone size are taken as reported in that table, and D and trimming were inferred from the DNA itself. Of under 150,000 clones detected, roughly four fifths appear once; the ten largest clones hold 4.5% to 6%. With V trimmed by 4 bases and J by 1 base, 14 bases remained unmatched. Germline-derived CDR1 and CDR2 are SGDLS and YYNGEE. This CDR3 spans 20 amino acids.

What was sequenced was PBMCs. The rearrangement joins TRBV9 to TRBJ2-3, with 14 bases that match TRBD2. This receptor was taken from a woman in her forties or fifties in good health and CMV-seronegative. CDR3 residues: CASSPRTSGGPGYGTDTQYF. The CDR3 DNA reads as TGTGCCAGCAGCCCTCGGACTAGCGGGGGGCCCGGTTATGGCACAGATACGCAGTATTTT.